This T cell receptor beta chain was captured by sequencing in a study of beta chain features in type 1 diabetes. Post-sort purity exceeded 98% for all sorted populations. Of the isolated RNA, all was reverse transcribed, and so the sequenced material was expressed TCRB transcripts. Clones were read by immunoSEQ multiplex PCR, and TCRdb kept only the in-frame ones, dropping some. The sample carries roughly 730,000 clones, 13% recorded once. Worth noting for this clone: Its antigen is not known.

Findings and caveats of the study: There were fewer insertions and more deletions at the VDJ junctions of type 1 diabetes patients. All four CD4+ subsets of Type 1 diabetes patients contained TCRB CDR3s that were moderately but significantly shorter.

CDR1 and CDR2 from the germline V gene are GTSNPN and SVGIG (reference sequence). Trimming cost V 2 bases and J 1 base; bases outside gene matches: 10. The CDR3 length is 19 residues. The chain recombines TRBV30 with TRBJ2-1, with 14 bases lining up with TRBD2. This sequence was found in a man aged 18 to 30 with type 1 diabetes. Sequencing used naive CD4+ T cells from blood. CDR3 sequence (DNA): TGTGCCTGGAGTAGAAGACTAGCGGGGGGGCCAGGTTCCTACAATGAGCAGTTCTTC. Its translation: CAWSRRLAGGPGSYNEQFF.